The 9 T cell receptor beta chains below all came from one sample that was sequenced in a study of T cells in localized non-small cell lung cancer. Sequenced by immunoSEQ multiplex PCR; TCRdb stores in-frame clones only, minus some. The repertoire holds roughly 58,000 clones, with about four fifths as singletons. Source: PBMCs, taken before any cancer treatment. These receptors originate from a man aged 40 to 75 with stage II lung adenocarcinoma.

The rearrangement links TRBV14 to TRBJ2-3, with 9 bases identical to TRBD2. Germline V gene lookup returns CDR1 SGHDN and CDR2 FVKESK. The CDR3 runs to 16 residues. Trimming cost V 4 bases and J 2 bases; bases outside gene matches: 7. CDR3 bases: TGTGCCAGCAGCCCGCTAGCGGGGCCCTCCACAGATACGCAGTATTTT. Its translation is CASSPLAGPSTDTQYF. Complete variable domain (other parts from reference TRBV14 and TRBJ2-3): EAGVTQFPSHSVIEKGQTVTLRCDPISGHDNLYWYRRVMGKEIKFLLHFVKESKQDESGMPNNRFLAERTGGTYSTLKVQPAELEDSGVYFCASSPLAGPSTDTQYFGPGTRLTVL.

The CDR3 here is CASSSGTAPGTQYF. For the CDR3, the DNA is TGCGCCAGCAGCTCTGGGACTGCTCCAGGGACCCAGTACTTC. J is TRBJ2-5 and V is TRBV5-1, with a weak D call TRBD2 (6 bases). This CDR3 has 14 amino acids. The germline V gene has CDR1 SGHRS and CDR2 YFSETQ. V dropped 3 bases and J dropped 7 bases, with 16 bases sitting between them.

The V gene is TRBV30, the J gene TRBJ2-2; 15 bases line up with TRBD2. In germline, CDR1 is GTSNPN, CDR2 SVGIG (reference sequence). Germline trimming cut 4 bases from V and 9 bases from J; bases unmatched to any gene: 6. This CDR3 has 15 residues. CDR3 in amino acids: CAWTGLAGGPRELFF. The CDR3 DNA follows: TGTGCCTGGACCGGACTAGCGGGAGGGCCGAGGGAGCTGTTTTTT.

This chain uses TRBV18 with TRBJ2-1; D not certain. The CDR3 loop spans 14 amino acids. The ends were cut back, 1 base at V and 6 bases at J, with 10 bases in the middle. Germline V gene lookup returns CDR1 KGHSH and CDR2 LQKENI. CDR3: CASSPRGSVNEQFF. The CDR3 DNA sequence: TGTGCCAGCTCACCACGAGGATCCGTCAATGAGCAGTTCTTC.

This clone was seen once. The chain recombines TRBV6-5 with TRBJ1-2; 9 nucleotides agree with TRBD1. Germline V gene sequence: CDR1 MNHEY, CDR2 SVGAGI. The junction had 6 bases not matched to a gene; V was cut back by 6 bases and J by 7 bases. This CDR3 is 13 amino acids long. The CDR3 reads CASSDGQGFGYTF. DNA of the CDR3: TGTGCCAGCAGCGACGGACAGGGGTTTGGCTACACCTTC.

The chain recombines TRBV6-5 with TRBJ2-3; D gene unclear. The CDR3 runs 13 residues. Germline V gene sequence: CDR1 MNHEY, CDR2 SVGAGI. V was cut by 8 bases and J by 6 bases, with 15 bases left in between. The DNA of the CDR3 is TGTGCCAGCTCCTCTTTCCCCCGGGATACGCAGTATTTT. Translation gives CASSSFPRDTQYF.

This rearrangement joins TRBV4-1 to TRBJ1-1, with a weak D call TRBD1 (6 bases). The CDR3 length is 15 residues. V was trimmed by 3 bases and J by 5 bases, leaving 16 bases between them. The germline CDR1 and CDR2 sequences are MGHRA and YSYEKL. The CDR3 is CASSHPGRGETEAFF. CDR3 nucleotide sequence: TGCGCCAGCAGCCACCCCGGGAGGGGGGAGACTGAAGCTTTCTTT.

This clone was recorded once. The rearrangement links TRBV19 to TRBJ2-5; 16 nucleotides align to TRBD2. This CDR3 region has 15 residues. The V gene's germline CDR1 is LNHDA and CDR2 SQIVND (reference sequence). V trimming: 5 bases; J trimming: 5 bases; junction bases outside the gene matches: 2. The CDR3 sequence is CASSLGLAGGETQYF. CDR3 nucleotides: TGTGCCAGTAGTTTGGGACTAGCGGGAGGGGAGACCCAGTACTTC.

This clone was detected once. J is TRBJ2-1 and V is TRBV10-3; possibly TRBD1 or TRBD2 for D (5 bases each). CDR1 is ENHRY and CDR2 is SYGVKD in the germline V gene. With 7 bases removed from V and 5 bases from J, the gap between germline ends came to 18 bases. This CDR3 region has 15 residues. The CDR3 loop reads CAITLGVGLDNEQFF. For the CDR3, the DNA is TGTGCCATCACCTTGGGGGTTGGGTTGGACAATGAGCAGTTCTTC.